The next 3 T cell receptor beta chains were all read from a single sample in a study of vaccination effects on CD4 cells after COVID-19. Their target antigens are unknown. The assay was immunoSEQ multiplex PCR, and TCRdb's table has in-frame clones only and misses some. Here the sample spans approximately 78,000 clones, 75% to 85% being singletons. Viral peptide pools were used in the ViraFEST assay to expand antigen-specific CD4+ T cells, and sequencing came afterward. Subsequent to a culture period of 10 days, CD4+ T cells were isolated. Either the mRNA-1273 or the BNT162b2 vaccine was given to participants as two doses. This material consisted of CD4+ T cells from PBMCs cultured with HCoV-229E spike peptides, taken after COVID-19 vaccination. The receptors come from a human donor who received a COVID-19 vaccine.

The chain couples TRBV5-1 to TRBJ1-3; D is ambiguous. The ends were cut back, 4 bases at V and 0 bases at J, with 11 bases in the middle. In germline, CDR1 is SGHRS, CDR2 YFSETQ. The CDR3 length is 15 residues. The CDR3 sequence: CASSLEVNSGNTIYF. CDR3 DNA: TGCGCCAGCAGCCTGGAGGTGAACTCTGGAAACACCATATATTTT.

The V and J genes are TRBV6-4 and TRBJ2-5, with D possibly TRBD2 on 7 matching bases. CDR3 length equals 15 residues. The ends were cut back, 3 bases at V and 1 base at J, with 12 bases in the middle. Germline CDR1 MRHNA, CDR2 SNTAGT. The CDR3 loop is CASSETGGLQETQYF. CDR3 DNA: TGTGCCAGCAGTGAAACGGGGGGCCTCCAAGAGACCCAGTACTTC.

The chain carries TRBV6-4 and TRBJ2-7; the D gene could be TRBD1 or TRBD2 (5 bases each). The CDR3 has 16 residues. Between the trimmed V and J ends, which lost 6 bases and 2 bases, there was a span of 20 bases. The germline V gene encodes CDR1 MRHNA and CDR2 SNTAGT. Here the CDR3 reads CASRKRGRNPTYEQYV. The CDR3 DNA is TGTGCCAGCAGAAAAAGGGGACGGAACCCTACCTACGAGCAGTACGTC.